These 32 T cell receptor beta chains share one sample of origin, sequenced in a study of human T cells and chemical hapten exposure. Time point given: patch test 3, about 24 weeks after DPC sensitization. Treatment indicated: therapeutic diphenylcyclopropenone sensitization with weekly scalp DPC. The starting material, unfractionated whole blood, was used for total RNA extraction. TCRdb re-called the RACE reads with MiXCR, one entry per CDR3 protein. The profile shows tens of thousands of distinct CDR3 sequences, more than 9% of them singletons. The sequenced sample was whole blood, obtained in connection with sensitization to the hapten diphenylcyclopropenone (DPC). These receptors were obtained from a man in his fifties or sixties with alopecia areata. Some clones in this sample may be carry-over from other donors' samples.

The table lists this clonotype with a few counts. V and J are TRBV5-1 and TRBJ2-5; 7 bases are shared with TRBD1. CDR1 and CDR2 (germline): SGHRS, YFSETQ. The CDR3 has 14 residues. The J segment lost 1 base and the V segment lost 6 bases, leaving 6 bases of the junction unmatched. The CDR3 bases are TGCGCCAGCAACTACAGGGGTCTCCAAGAGACCCAGTACTTC. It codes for CASNYRGLQETQYF. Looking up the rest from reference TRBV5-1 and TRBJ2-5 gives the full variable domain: KAGVTQTPRYLIKTRGQQVTLSCSPISGHRSVSWYQQTPGQGLQFLFEYFSETQRNKGNFPGRFSGRQFSNSRSEMNVSTLELGDSALYLCASNYRGLQETQYFGPGTRLLVL.

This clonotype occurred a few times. CDR3 region: CSAAPGPYEQYF. The CDR3 DNA follows: TGCAGCGCAGCCCCCGGTCCCTACGAGCAGTACTTC. V is TRBV29-1 and J is TRBJ2-7; no definite D call. The CDR3 consists of 12 residues. Germline V gene sequence: CDR1 SQVTM, CDR2 ANQGSEA. V was cut by 7 bases and J by 2 bases, with 12 bases left in between.

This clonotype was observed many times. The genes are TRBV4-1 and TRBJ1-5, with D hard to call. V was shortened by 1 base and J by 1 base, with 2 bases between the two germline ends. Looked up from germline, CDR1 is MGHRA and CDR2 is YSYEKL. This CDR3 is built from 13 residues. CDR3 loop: CASSQVSNQPQHF. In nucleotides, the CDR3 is TGCGCCAGCAGCCAAGTAAGCAATCAGCCCCAGCATTTT.

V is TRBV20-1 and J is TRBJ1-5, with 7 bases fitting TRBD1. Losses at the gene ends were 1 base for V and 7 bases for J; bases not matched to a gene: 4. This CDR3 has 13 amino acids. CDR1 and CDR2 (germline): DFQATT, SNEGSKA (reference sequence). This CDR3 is CSARADRAQPQHF. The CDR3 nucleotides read TGCAGTGCTAGAGCTGACAGGGCCCAGCCCCAGCATTTT.

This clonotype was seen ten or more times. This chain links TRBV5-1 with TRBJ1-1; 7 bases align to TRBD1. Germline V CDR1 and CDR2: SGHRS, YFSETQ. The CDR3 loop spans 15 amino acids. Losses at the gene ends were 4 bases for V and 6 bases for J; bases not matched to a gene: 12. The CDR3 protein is CASSTRQGSGSEAFF. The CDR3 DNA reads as TGCGCCAGCAGCACACGACAGGGATCGGGGTCTGAAGCTTTCTTT.

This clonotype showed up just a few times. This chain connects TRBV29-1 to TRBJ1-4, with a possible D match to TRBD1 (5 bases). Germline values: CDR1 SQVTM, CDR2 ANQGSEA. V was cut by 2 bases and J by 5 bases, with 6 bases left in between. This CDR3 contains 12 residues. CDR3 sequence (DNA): TGCAGCGTTGAATCAGGGAATGAAAAACTGTTTTTT. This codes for CSVESGNEKLFF.

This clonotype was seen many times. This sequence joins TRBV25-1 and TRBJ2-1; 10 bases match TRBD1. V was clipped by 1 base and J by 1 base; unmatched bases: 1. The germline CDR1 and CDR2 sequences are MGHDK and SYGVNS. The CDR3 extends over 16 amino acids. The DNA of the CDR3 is TGTGCCAGCAGTGAATGGGGACAGGGGTCCTACAATGAGCAGTTCTTC. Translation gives CASSEWGQGSYNEQFF.

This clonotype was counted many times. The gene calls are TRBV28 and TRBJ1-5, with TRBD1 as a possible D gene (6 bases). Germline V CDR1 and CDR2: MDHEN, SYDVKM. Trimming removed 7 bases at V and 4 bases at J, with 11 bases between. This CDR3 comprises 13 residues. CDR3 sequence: CASTPRGNQPQHF. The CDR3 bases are TGTGCCAGCACCCCCAGGGGAAATCAGCCCCAGCATTTT.

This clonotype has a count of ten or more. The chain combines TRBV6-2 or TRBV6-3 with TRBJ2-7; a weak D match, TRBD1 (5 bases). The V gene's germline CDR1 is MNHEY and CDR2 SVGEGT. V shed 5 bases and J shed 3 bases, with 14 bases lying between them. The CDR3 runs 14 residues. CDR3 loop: CASSHRQNGYEQYF. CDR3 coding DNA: TGTGCCAGCAGTCACAGGCAAAATGGCTACGAGCAGTACTTC.

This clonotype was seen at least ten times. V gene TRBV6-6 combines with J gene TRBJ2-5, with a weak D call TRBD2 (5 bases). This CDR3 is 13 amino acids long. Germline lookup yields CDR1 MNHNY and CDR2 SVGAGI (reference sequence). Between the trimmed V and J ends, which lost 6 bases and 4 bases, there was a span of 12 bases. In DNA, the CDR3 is TGTGCCAGCAGGAGGGCCATGTCAGAGACCCAGTACTTC. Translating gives CASRRAMSETQYF.

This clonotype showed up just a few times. The CDR3 DNA follows: TGCAGCGCTGGACAGTACTACGAGCAGTACTTC. It yields the protein CSAGQYYEQYF. The rearrangement uses TRBV29-1 and TRBJ2-7, with a possible D match to TRBD1 (6 bases). CDR1 and CDR2 from the germline V gene are SQVTM and ANQGSEA. Trimming removed 7 bases from V and 3 bases from J, with 10 bases in between. The CDR3 contains 11 residues.

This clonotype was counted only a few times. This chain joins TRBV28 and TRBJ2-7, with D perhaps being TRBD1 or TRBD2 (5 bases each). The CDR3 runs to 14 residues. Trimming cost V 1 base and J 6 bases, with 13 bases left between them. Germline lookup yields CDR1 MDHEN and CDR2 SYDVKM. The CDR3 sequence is CASSLFGGVSEQYF. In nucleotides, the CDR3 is TGTGCCAGCAGTTTATTTGGGGGAGTCAGCGAGCAGTACTTC.

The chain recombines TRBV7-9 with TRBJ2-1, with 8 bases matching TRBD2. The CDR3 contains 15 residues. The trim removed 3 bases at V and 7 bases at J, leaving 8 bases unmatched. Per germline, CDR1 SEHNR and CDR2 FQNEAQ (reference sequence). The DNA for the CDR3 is TGTGCCAGCAGCTTTGTAGCGGGACCCGTAAATGAGCAGTTCTTC. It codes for CASSFVAGPVNEQFF. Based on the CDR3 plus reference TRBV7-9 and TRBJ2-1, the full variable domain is DTGVSQNPRHKITKRGQNVTFRCDPISEHNRLYWYRQTLGQGPEFLTYFQNEAQLEKSRLLSDRFSAERPKGSFSTLEIQRTEQGDSAMYLCASSFVAGPVNEQFFGPGTRLTVL.

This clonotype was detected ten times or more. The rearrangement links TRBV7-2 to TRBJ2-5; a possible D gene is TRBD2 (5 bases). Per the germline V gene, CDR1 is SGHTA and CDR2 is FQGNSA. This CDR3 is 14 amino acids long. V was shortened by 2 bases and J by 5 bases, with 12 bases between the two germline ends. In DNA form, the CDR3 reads TGTGCCAGCAGCTTATTCCCTAGCTTGGAGACCCAGTACTTC. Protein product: CASSLFPSLETQYF.

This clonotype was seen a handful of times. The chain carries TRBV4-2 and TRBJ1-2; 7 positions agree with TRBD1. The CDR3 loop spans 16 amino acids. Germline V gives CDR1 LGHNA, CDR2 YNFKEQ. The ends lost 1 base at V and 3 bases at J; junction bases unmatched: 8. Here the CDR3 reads CASSQASGQRYYGYTF. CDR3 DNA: TGTGCCAGCAGCCAAGCCTCGGGACAGAGATACTATGGCTACACCTTC.

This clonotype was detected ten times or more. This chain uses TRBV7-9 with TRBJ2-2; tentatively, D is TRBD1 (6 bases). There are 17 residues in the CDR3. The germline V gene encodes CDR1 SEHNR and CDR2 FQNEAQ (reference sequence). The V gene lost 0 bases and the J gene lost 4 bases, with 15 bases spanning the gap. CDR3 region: CASSLAGAVRTTGELFF. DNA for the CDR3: TGTGCCAGCAGCTTAGCGGGGGCAGTTCGAACCACCGGGGAGCTGTTTTTT.

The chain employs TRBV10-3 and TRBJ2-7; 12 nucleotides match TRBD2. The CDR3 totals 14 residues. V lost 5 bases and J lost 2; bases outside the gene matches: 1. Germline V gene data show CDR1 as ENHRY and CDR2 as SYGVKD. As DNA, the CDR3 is TGTGCCATCAGTCTAGCGGGAGGGCCCTACGAGCAGTACTTC. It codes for CAISLAGGPYEQYF.

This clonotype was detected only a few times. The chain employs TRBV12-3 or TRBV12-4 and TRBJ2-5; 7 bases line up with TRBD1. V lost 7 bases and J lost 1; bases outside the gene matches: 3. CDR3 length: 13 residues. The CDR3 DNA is TGTGCCAGCACCCGGGACAGCCAAGAGACCCAGTACTTC. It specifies CASTRDSQETQYF.

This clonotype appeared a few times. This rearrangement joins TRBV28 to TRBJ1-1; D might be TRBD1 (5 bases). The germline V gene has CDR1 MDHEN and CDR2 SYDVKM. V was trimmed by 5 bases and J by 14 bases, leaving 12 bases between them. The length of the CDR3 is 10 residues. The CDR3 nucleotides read TGTGCCAGCAGTCTTGGGGCCACCTTCTTT. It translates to CASSLGATFF.

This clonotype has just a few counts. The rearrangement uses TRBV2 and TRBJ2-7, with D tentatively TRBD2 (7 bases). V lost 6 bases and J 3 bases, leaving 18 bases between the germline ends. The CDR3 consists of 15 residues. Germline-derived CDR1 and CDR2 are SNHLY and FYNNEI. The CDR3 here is CASRGGGPTNYEQYF. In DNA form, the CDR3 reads TGTGCCAGCAGGGGAGGGGGGCCGACGAACTACGAGCAGTACTTC.

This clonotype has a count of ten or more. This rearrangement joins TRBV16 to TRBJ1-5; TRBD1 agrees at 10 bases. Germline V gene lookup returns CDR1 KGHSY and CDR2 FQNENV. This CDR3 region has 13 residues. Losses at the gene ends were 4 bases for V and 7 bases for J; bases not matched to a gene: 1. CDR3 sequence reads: CASSLDRGQPQHF. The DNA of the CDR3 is TGTGCCAGCAGCCTGGACAGGGGGCAGCCCCAGCATTTT. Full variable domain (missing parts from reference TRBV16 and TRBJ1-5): GEEVAQTPKHLVRGEGQKAKLYCAPIKGHSYVFWYQQVLKNEFKFLISFQNENVFDETGMPKERFSAKCLPNSPCSLEIQATKLEDSAVYFCASSLDRGQPQHFGDGTRLSIL.

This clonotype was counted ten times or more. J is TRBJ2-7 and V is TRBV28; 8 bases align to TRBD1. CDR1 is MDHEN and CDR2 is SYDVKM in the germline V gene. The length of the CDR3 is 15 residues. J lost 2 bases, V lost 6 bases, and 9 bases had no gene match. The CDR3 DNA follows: TGTGCCAGCAGAGCCGGTACAGGGGGACCCTACGAGCAGTACTTC. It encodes CASRAGTGGPYEQYF.

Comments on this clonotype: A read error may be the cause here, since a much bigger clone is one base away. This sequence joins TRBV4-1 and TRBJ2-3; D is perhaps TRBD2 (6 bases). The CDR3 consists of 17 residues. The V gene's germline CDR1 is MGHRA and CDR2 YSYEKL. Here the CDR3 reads CASSQVPAGSSTVTQYF. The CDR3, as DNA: TGCGCCAGCAGCCAAGTCCCCGCGGGATCCAGCACAGTTACGCAGTATTTT.

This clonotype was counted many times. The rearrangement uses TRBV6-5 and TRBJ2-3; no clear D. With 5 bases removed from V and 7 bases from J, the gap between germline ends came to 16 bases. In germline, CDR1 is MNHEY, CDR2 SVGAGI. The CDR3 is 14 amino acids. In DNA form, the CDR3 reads TGTGCCAGCAGTCAGGACCTATACCTAAATACGCAGTATTTT. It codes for CASSQDLYLNTQYF.

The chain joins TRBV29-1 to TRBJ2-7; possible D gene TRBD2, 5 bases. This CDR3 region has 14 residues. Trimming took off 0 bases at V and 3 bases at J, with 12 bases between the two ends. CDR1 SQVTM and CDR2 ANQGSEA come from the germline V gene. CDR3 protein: CSVEDGGRGYEQYF. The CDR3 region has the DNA TGCAGCGTTGAAGACGGAGGCAGAGGCTACGAGCAGTACTTC.

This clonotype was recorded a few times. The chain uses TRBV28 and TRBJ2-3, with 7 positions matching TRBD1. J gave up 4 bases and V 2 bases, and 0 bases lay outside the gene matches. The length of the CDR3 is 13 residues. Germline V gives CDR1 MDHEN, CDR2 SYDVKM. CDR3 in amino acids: CASSLQGADTQYF. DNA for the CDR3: TGTGCCAGCAGTTTACAGGGGGCAGATACGCAGTATTTT.

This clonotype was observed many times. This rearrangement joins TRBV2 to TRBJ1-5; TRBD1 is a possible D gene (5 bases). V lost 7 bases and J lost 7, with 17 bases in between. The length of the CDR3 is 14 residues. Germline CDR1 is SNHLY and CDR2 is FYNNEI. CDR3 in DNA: TGTGCCAGCACCCTCCAGGGAAGGGAGCAGCCCCAGCATTTT. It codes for CASTLQGREQPQHF.

In nucleotides, the CDR3 is TGCGCCAGCAGCGCTTTTAATGTAAGATCTGAAGCTTTCTTT. This encodes CASSAFNVRSEAFF. This sequence joins TRBV10-2 and TRBJ1-1; D is unclear. With 6 bases removed from V and 6 bases from J, the gap between germline ends came to 17 bases. Germline V gene data show CDR1 as WSHSY and CDR2 as SAAADI. The CDR3 extends over 14 amino acids.

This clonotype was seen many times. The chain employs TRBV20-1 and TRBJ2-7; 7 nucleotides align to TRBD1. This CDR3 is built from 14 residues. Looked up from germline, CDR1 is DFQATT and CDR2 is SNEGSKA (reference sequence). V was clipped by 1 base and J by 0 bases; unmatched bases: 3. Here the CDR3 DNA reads TGCAGTGCTAGAGGGGGGACAGTCTCCTACGAGCAGTACTTC. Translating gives CSARGGTVSYEQYF.

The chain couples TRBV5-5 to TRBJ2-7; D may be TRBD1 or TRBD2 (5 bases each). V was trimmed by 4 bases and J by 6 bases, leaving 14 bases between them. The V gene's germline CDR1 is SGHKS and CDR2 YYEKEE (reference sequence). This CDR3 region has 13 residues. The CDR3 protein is CASSPGRTSEQYF. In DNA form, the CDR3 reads TGTGCCAGCAGCCCGGGACGGACCTCCGAGCAGTACTTC.

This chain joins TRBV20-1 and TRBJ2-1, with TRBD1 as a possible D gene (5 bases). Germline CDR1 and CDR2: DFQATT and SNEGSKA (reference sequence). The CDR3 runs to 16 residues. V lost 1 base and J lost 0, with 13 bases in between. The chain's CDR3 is CSARVGRRSSYNEQFF. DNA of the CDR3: TGCAGTGCTAGAGTGGGGCGGCGAAGCTCCTACAATGAGCAGTTCTTC.

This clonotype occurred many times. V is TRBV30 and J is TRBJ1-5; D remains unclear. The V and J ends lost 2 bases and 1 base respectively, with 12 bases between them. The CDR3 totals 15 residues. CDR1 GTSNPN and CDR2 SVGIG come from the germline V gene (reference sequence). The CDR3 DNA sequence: TGTGCCTGGAGTTCTTCAGGCAACAGCAATCAGCCCCAGCATTTT. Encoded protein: CAWSSSGNSNQPQHF. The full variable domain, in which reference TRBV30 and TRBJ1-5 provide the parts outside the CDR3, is SQTIHQWPATLVQPVGSPLSLECTVEGTSNPNLYWYRQAAGRGLQLLFYSVGIGQISSEVPQNLSASRPQDRQFILSSKKLLLSDSGFYLCAWSSSGNSNQPQHFGDGTRLSIL.